This T cell receptor (beta chain) was recovered during a study of graft-versus-host responses after intestinal transplantation. Whole-study context: Multivisceral, liver-intestinal, or isolated intestinal transplants were performed in recipients. All recipients got anti-thymocyte globulin induction, then tacrolimus and steroids for approximately three years.

Germline-derived CDR1 and CDR2 are MNHEY and SMNVEV (reference sequence). This CDR3 spans 14 amino acids. Trimming removed 2 bases from V and 0 bases from J, with 8 bases in between. Regarding the study as a whole: Detection of GvH clones occurred in recipient marrow, and some had their first appearance in ileum or blood. Where graft-donor T cell macrochimerism was present, patients had high graft-versus-host to host-versus-graft clonal ratios in allografts.

Assay used: immunoSEQ multiplex PCR; TCRdb lists only in-frame clones, some missing. Among around 21,000 clones listed, approximately 70% were seen once. This clone was detected a few times. The target antigen is unknown. Graft material was processed, releasing intraepithelial and lamina propria lymphocytes. This TCR came from a human patient who received an intestinal transplant, so some T cells may come from the graft donor. This specimen consisted of ileum tissue, obtained around 20 days after intestinal transplant. The genes are TRBV27 and TRBJ2-7, with D perhaps TRBD1 (5 bases). CDR3 sequence: CASSLGASSYEQYF. The CDR3, as DNA: TGTGCCAGCAGTTTAGGGGCGAGCTCCTACGAGCAGTACTTC.